This T cell receptor (beta chain) was sequenced in a study of beta chain features in type 1 diabetes. Whole-study results and caveats: Insertions at VDJ junctions were less frequent in type 1 diabetes patients. These patients also deleted more nucleotides at the same junctions. The naive, central memory and Treg TCRB repertoires showed an apparent similarity that was greater among patients than among healthy donors. For Type 1 diabetes patients, all four CD4+ subsets carried TCRB CDR3s that were moderately but significantly shorter.

The length of the CDR3 is 14 residues. The germline V gene encodes CDR1 MDHEN and CDR2 SYDVKM. V was pared by 7 bases and J by 7 bases, with 6 bases of the junction left unmatched. The investigators reverse transcribed all of the isolated RNA, so they sequenced expressed TCRB transcripts. Here immunoSEQ multiplex PCR was the method, and the copy in TCRdb shows in-frame clones only, minus some. The table lists roughly 400,000 clones, 9.6% of them singletons, with roughly 0.54% in the top ten. A few counts support this clone. The antigen is not known. Cells sorted by CD45RO/CCR7/CD25/CD127/CD95/CD27 comprised CD4+ naive, central memory, regulatory and stem cell-like memory cells.

The chain employs TRBV28 and TRBJ2-5; 13 bases fit TRBD2. This clonotype was obtained from a man aged 25 to 40 with type 1 diabetes. Material: central memory CD4+ T cells from blood. The CDR3 protein is CASMRTSGRGTQYF. DNA for the CDR3: TGTGCCAGCATGAGGACTAGCGGGAGAGGGACCCAGTACTTC. Supplemented by reference TRBV28 and TRBJ2-5, the full variable domain reads DVKVTQSSRYLVKRTGEKVFLECVQDMDHENMFWYRQDPGLGLRLIYFSYDVKMKEKGDIPEGYSVSREKKERFSLILESASTNQTSMYLCASMRTSGRGTQYFGPGTRLLVL.